A selection of T cell receptor beta chains follows, all from one sample in a study of cytomegalovirus exposure and HLA in healthy donors. The data were produced by immunoSEQ multiplex PCR, yet TCRdb's version contains in-frame clones alone and is incomplete. The sample includes tens of thousands of clones. The sequencing input was PBMCs. These TCRs come from a young woman in good health and CMV-seronegative. Both conserved end residues are part of each CDR3. Each record gives: D gene, V gene, J gene, CDR3 protein, CDR3 DNA. D genes are given only for firm matches.

D: NA
V: TRBV5-6
J: TRBJ1-2
CDR3: CASRREGWDYGYTF
DNA: TGTGCCAGCAGGAGAGAGGGTTGGGACTATGGCTACACCTTC

D: NA
V: TRBV6-1
J: TRBJ2-7
CDR3: CASSVPGGGKYF
DNA: TGTGCCAGCAGTGTCCCTGGCGGAGGGAAGTACTTC

D: TRBD1
V: TRBV19
J: TRBJ1-2
CDR3: CASRAQGAGYTF
DNA: TGTGCCAGTAGAGCGCAGGGGGCTGGCTACACCTTC

D: NA
V: TRBV4-2
J: TRBJ2-3
CDR3: CASSQVGRAEDTQYF
DNA: TGTGCCAGCAGCCAAGTGGGCAGGGCGGAAGATACGCAGTATTTT

D: TRBD2
V: TRBV25-1
J: TRBJ2-2
CDR3: CASSEAILAGNTGELFF
DNA: TGTGCCAGCAGTGAAGCTATCCTAGCGGGGAACACCGGGGAGCTGTTTTTT

D: TRBD2
V: TRBV30
J: TRBJ2-1
CDR3: CAGSVQLAGAHKQFF
DNA: TGTGCCGGGAGTGTACAGCTAGCGGGAGCCCATAAGCAGTTCTTC

D: NA
V: TRBV19
J: TRBJ1-1
CDR3: CASTSGRGGTEAFF
DNA: NA

D: NA
V: TRBV6-1
J: TRBJ1-1
CDR3: CASRAAQAPEAFF
DNA: TGTGCCAGCAGGGCCGCGCAGGCTCCTGAAGCTTTCTTT

D: TRBD2
V: TRBV5-4
J: TRBJ2-7
CDR3: CASSSHEAGANEQYF
DNA: TGTGCCAGCAGCTCCCATGAAGCGGGAGCTAACGAGCAGTACTTC

D: NA
V: TRBV6-1
J: TRBJ2-5
CDR3: CASSESRGQETQYF
DNA: TGTGCCAGCAGTGAATCACGGGGACAAGAGACCCAGTACTTC

D: TRBD1
V: TRBV6-1
J: TRBJ1-5
CDR3: CASSGGQGLLSNQPQHF
DNA: TGTGCCAGCAGTGGGGGACAGGGGTTGCTTAGCAATCAGCCCCAGCATTTT

D: NA
V: TRBV6-6
J: TRBJ2-3
CDR3: CASSHDTGYMADTQYF
DNA: TGTGCCAGCAGCCATGATACAGGGTATATGGCAGATACGCAGTATTTT

D: TRBD2
V: TRBV7-9
J: TRBJ2-1
CDR3: CASSSRRGNNEQFF
DNA: TGTGCCAGCAGCTCTCGGCGGGGGAACAATGAGCAGTTCTTC

D: TRBD1
V: TRBV7-9
J: TRBJ1-4
CDR3: CASSLDRGNEKLFF
DNA: TGTGCCAGCAGCTTAGACAGGGGGAATGAAAAACTGTTTTTT

D: NA
V: TRBV7-9
J: TRBJ1-2
CDR3: CASTPGLPGGTF
DNA: TGTGCCAGCACCCCTGGACTCCCGGGCGGCACCTTC

D: TRBD1
V: TRBV27
J: TRBJ1-2
CDR3: CASSLGTGGYGYTF
DNA: TGTGCCAGCAGTTTGGGGACAGGGGGATATGGCTACACCTTC

D: TRBD1
V: TRBV4-2
J: TRBJ2-3
CDR3: CASSPLGDRLDTDTQYF
DNA: TGTGCCAGCAGCCCCCTGGGGGACAGGCTCGACACAGATACGCAGTATTTT

D: NA
V: TRBV11-2
J: TRBJ2-3
CDR3: CASSLGVITDTQYF
DNA: TGTGCCAGCAGCTTGGGAGTGATCACAGATACGCAGTATTTT

D: NA
V: TRBV5-1
J: TRBJ1-1
CDR3: CASSFNRDTEAFF
DNA: TGCGCCAGCAGCTTTAACAGGGACACTGAAGCTTTCTTT

D: NA
V: TRBV28
J: TRBJ1-1
CDR3: CASSDGGRTSTEAFF
DNA: TGTGCCAGCAGCGATGGTGGAAGGACTAGCACTGAAGCTTTCTTT

D: NA
V: TRBV5-4
J: TRBJ1-6
CDR3: CASSTSGPGNSPLHF
DNA: TGTGCCAGCAGCACCTCCGGCCCCGGGAATTCACCCCTCCACTTT

D: NA
V: TRBV2
J: TRBJ1-6
CDR3: CASNTDDNSPLHF
DNA: TGTGCCAGTAACACAGATGATAATTCACCCCTCCACTTT

D: TRBD1
V: TRBV2
J: TRBJ1-1
CDR3: CAINRQGTNTEAFF
DNA: TGTGCCATAAACCGACAGGGAACGAACACTGAAGCTTTCTTT

D: NA
V: TRBV20-1
J: TRBJ2-1
CDR3: CSATGYNEQFF
DNA: TGCAGTGCTACCGGTTACAATGAGCAGTTCTTC

D: NA
V: TRBV15
J: TRBJ2-7
CDR3: CATSRLPGTGTGEQYF
DNA: TGTGCCACCAGCAGACTCCCGGGCACAGGGACGGGCGAGCAGTACTTC

D: TRBD2
V: TRBV30
J: TRBJ2-7
CDR3: CACRVAGGPAGEQYF
DNA: TGTGCCTGTCGGGTAGCGGGGGGGCCGGCGGGCGAGCAGTACTTC

D: NA
V: TRBV29-1
J: TRBJ2-3
CDR3: CSVEWEPLTDTQYF
DNA: TGCAGCGTTGAATGGGAGCCCCTCACAGATACGCAGTATTTT

D: TRBD1
V: TRBV30
J: TRBJ2-5
CDR3: CAWSGTGGSKQYF
DNA: TGTGCCTGGAGCGGGACAGGGGGTTCCAAGCAGTACTTC

D: NA
V: TRBV6-1
J: TRBJ1-2
CDR3: CASSERSVISGGYTF
DNA: TGTGCCAGCAGTGAAAGGAGTGTGATCTCGGGGGGCTACACCTTC

D: TRBD2
V: TRBV27
J: TRBJ2-5
CDR3: CASSSSGLALQETQYF
DNA: TGTGCCAGCAGTTCGTCGGGACTAGCTCTGCAAGAGACCCAGTACTTC

D: TRBD1
V: TRBV20-1
J: TRBJ2-5
CDR3: CSARGPETQYF
DNA: TGCAGTGCCAGGGGGCCGGAGACCCAGTACTTC

D: NA
V: TRBV7-6
J: TRBJ2-7
CDR3: CASSLVGGRDEQYF
DNA: TGTGCCAGCAGCTTAGTAGGAGGAAGAGACGAGCAGTACTTC

D: TRBD2
V: TRBV6-5
J: TRBJ2-5
CDR3: CASSYAVAGGKETQYF
DNA: TGTGCCAGCAGTTACGCCGTGGCGGGAGGAAAGGAGACCCAGTACTTC

D: TRBD1
V: TRBV28
J: TRBJ1-1
CDR3: CASSRLDRALGDTEAFF
DNA: TGTGCCAGCAGTCGTTTAGACAGGGCCTTGGGGGACACTGAAGCTTTCTTT

D: TRBD1
V: TRBV7-9
J: TRBJ2-1
CDR3: CASRGPGTGDNEQFF
DNA: TGTGCCAGCAGGGGTCCCGGGACAGGGGATAATGAGCAGTTCTTC

D: NA
V: TRBV6-6
J: TRBJ1-1
CDR3: CASSYLGEDTEAFF
DNA: TGTGCCAGCAGTTACTTAGGGGAAGACACTGAAGCTTTCTTT

D: NA
V: TRBV5-1
J: TRBJ2-3
CDR3: CASSLAGDKDTQYF
DNA: TGCGCCAGCAGCTTGGCAGGGGATAAAGATACGCAGTATTTT

D: NA
V: TRBV18
J: TRBJ1-1
CDR3: CASSPPTTDMREAFF
DNA: TGTGCCAGCTCCCCCCCCACGACGGACATGCGTGAAGCTTTCTTT

D: TRBD1
V: TRBV6-6
J: TRBJ1-1
CDR3: CASTPYRGNTEAFF
DNA: TGTGCCAGCACCCCCTACAGGGGCAACACTGAAGCTTTCTTT

D: TRBD1
V: TRBV30
J: TRBJ1-2
CDR3: CAWSVRTGVGYTF
DNA: TGTGCCTGGAGTGTCAGGACAGGGGTTGGCTACACCTTC

D: TRBD1
V: TRBV7-8
J: TRBJ1-5
CDR3: CASSEGTVGPQHF
DNA: TGTGCCAGCAGCGAGGGGACAGTGGGGCCCCAGCATTTT

D: TRBD1
V: TRBV5-6
J: TRBJ2-3
CDR3: CASSLGQGAQDTQYF
DNA: TGTGCCAGCAGCTTGGGACAGGGGGCGCAAGATACGCAGTATTTT

D: TRBD1
V: TRBV10-3
J: TRBJ2-7
CDR3: CAIRRDSYEQYF
DNA: TGTGCCATCAGAAGGGACAGCTACGAGCAGTACTTC

D: NA
V: TRBV30
J: TRBJ1-6
CDR3: CAWRPTASRNSPLHF
DNA: TGTGCCTGGAGACCGACAGCAAGTCGTAATTCACCCCTCCACTTT

D: TRBD2
V: TRBV5-1
J: TRBJ2-1
CDR3: CASSLALAGGVSYNEQFF
DNA: TGCGCCAGCAGCTTGGCCTTAGCGGGGGGTGTGTCCTACAATGAGCAGTTCTTC

D: TRBD1
V: TRBV30
J: TRBJ1-5
CDR3: CAWSKGDSQPQHF
DNA: TGTGCCTGGAGTAAAGGGGACAGTCAGCCCCAGCATTTT

D: TRBD2
V: TRBV4-1
J: TRBJ2-3
CDR3: CASSQDGGRHNGDTQYF
DNA: TGCGCCAGCAGCCAAGACGGGGGGAGGCACAATGGGGATACGCAGTATTTT

D: NA
V: TRBV11-2
J: TRBJ2-7
CDR3: CASSSGLVYEQYF
DNA: TGTGCCAGCAGCTCTGGACTCGTCTACGAGCAGTACTTC

D: TRBD1
V: TRBV5-4
J: TRBJ1-2
CDR3: CASSLRGGSGGFSYGYTF
DNA: TGTGCCAGCAGCTTGAGGGGTGGGTCAGGGGGCTTTAGCTATGGCTACACCTTC

D: NA
V: TRBV7-9
J: TRBJ2-5
CDR3: CASSLARDEETQYF
DNA: TGTGCCAGCAGCTTAGCCCGGGATGAAGAGACCCAGTACTTC

D: TRBD1
V: TRBV2
J: TRBJ2-7
CDR3: CASLRDSYEQYF
DNA: TGTGCCAGCCTCCGGGACAGCTACGAGCAGTACTTC

D: NA
V: TRBV30
J: TRBJ2-3
CDR3: CAWSRAGTDTQYF
DNA: TGTGCCTGGAGTAGGGCAGGGACAGATACGCAGTATTTT

D: NA
V: TRBV29-1
J: TRBJ2-3
CDR3: CSVGPGDTDTQYF
DNA: TGCAGCGTTGGTCCGGGGGACACAGATACGCAGTATTTT

D: NA
V: TRBV28
J: TRBJ1-5
CDR3: CVSGAQNQPQHF
DNA: TGTGTCTCAGGGGCCCAGAATCAGCCCCAGCATTTT

D: TRBD2
V: TRBV5-6
J: TRBJ2-2
CDR3: CASSLGLAGGTGELFF
DNA: TGTGCCAGCAGCTTGGGGCTAGCGGGAGGTACCGGGGAGCTGTTTTTT

D: TRBD2
V: TRBV11-2
J: TRBJ2-7
CDR3: CASSQSGGGYEQYF
DNA: TGTGCCAGCAGCCAAAGCGGGGGAGGGTACGAGCAGTACTTC

D: TRBD2
V: TRBV30
J: TRBJ2-1
CDR3: CAWRAAGRPPEQFF
DNA: TGTGCCTGGAGGGCAGCGGGAAGGCCCCCCGAGCAGTTCTTC

D: NA
V: TRBV7-2
J: TRBJ2-7
CDR3: CASSSPGGGNYEQYF
DNA: TGTGCCAGCAGCTCCCCTGGCGGGGGCAACTACGAGCAGTACTTC

D: TRBD2
V: TRBV19
J: TRBJ2-1
CDR3: CASSLASGYNEQFF
DNA: TGTGCCAGTAGTTTGGCTAGCGGTTACAATGAGCAGTTCTTC

D: TRBD2
V: TRBV19
J: TRBJ2-5
CDR3: CASSIGLAGYGETQYF
DNA: TGTGCCAGTAGTATAGGACTAGCGGGATATGGAGAGACCCAGTACTTC